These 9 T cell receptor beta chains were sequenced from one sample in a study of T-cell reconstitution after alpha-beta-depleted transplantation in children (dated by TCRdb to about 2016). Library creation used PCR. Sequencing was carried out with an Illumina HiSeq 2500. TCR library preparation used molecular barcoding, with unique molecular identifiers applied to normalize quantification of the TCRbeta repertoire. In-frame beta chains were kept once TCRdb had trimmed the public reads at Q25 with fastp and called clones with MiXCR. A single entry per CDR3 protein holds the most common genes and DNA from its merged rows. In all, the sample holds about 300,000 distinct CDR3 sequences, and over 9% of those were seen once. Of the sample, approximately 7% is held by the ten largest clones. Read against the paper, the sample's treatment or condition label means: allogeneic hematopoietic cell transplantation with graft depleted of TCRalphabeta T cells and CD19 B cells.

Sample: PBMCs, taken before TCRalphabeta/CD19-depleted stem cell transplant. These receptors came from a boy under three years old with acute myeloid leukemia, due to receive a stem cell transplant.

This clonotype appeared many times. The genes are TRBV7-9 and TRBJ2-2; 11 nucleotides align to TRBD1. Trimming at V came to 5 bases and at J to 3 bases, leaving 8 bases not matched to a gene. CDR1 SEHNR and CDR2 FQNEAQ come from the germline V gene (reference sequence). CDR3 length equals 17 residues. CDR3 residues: CASSRNGGQGDTGELFF. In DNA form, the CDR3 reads TGTGCCAGCAGCCGAAACGGGGGACAGGGGGACACCGGGGAGCTGTTTTTT.

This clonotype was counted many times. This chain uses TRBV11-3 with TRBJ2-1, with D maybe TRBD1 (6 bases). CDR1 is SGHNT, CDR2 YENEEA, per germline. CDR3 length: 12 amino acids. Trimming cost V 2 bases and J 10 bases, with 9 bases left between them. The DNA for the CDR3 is TGTGCCAGCAGCTTAACAGGGTTCGAGCAGTTCTTC. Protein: CASSLTGFEQFF.

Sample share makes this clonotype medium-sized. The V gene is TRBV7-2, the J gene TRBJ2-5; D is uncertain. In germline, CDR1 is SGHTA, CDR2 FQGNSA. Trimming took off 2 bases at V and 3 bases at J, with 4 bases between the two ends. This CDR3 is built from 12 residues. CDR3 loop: CASSLLEETQYF. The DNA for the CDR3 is TGTGCCAGCAGCTTACTAGAAGAGACCCAGTACTTC.

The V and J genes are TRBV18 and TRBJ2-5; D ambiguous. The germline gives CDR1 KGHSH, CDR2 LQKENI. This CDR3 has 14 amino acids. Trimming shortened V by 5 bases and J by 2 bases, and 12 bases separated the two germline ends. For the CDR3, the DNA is TGTGCCAGCTCAACTCAGTGGGGACAAGAGACCCAGTACTTC. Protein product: CASSTQWGQETQYF.

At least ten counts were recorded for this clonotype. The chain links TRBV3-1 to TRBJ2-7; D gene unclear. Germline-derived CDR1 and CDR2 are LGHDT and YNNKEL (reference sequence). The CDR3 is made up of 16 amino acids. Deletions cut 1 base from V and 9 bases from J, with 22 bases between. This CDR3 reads CASSQAYTRNPLGQYF. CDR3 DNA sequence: TGTGCCAGCAGCCAAGCCTACACCCGGAACCCTTTGGGGCAGTACTTC.

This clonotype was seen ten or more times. In DNA form, the CDR3 reads TGCGCCAGCAGCCATCGGACTAGCGGCAGCACAGATACGCAGTATTTT. This encodes CASSHRTSGSTDTQYF. The chain joins TRBV5-1 to TRBJ2-3, with 10 bases aligning to TRBD2. This CDR3 is built from 16 residues. J lost 0 bases, V lost 4 bases, and 5 bases had no gene match. Germline V lookup: CDR1 SGHRS, CDR2 YFSETQ.

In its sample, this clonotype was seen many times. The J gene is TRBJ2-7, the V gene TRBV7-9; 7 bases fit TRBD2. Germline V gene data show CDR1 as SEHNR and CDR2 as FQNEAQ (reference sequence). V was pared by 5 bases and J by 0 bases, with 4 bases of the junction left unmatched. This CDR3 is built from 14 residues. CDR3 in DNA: TGTGCCAGCAGCCAGAGCGGGAACTCCTACGAGCAGTACTTC. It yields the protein CASSQSGNSYEQYF.

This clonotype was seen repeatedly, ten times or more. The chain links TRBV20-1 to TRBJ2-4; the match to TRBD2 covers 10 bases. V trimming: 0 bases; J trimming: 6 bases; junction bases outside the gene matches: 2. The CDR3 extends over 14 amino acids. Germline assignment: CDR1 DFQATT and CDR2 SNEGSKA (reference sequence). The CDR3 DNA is TGCAGTGCTAGAGACCGGACTAGCGGAAACATTCAGTACTTC. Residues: CSARDRTSGNIQYF.

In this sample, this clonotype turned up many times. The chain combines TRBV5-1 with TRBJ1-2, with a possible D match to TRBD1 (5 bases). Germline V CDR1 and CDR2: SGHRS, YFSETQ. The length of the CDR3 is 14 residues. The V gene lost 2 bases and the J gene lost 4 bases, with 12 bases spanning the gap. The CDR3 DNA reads TGCGCCAGCAGCTTCGACCAGGGTGGCTATGGCTACACCTTC. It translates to CASSFDQGGYGYTF.